The clone carrying this T cell receptor beta chain was observed a handful of times. The method was immunoSEQ multiplex PCR; TCRdb's version includes in-frame clones alone and lacks a portion of them. The profile covers around 200,000 clones, with around 82% appearing a single time and roughly 8.8% taken by the ten largest. This sample stems from a study of blood T cell repertoires in COVID-19. CDR1 is MNHNY and CDR2 is SVGAGI in the germline V gene (reference sequence). Between the trimmed V and J ends, which lost 6 bases and 4 bases, there was a span of 19 bases. The CDR3 sequence is 15 residues long.

Material for sequencing was peripheral blood. This chain uses TRBV6-6 with TRBJ2-7; possible D gene TRBD1, 5 bases. This clonotype originated in a middle-aged man with active or convalescent COVID-19. CDR3 residues: CASSPNPAGNYEQYF. CDR3 DNA sequence: TGTGCCAGCAGCCCGAATCCGGCAGGGAATTACGAGCAGTACTTC.